A selection of T cell receptor beta chains follows, all from one sample in a study of T cell responses to AZD1222 COVID-19 vaccine. The method was immunoSEQ multiplex PCR; TCRdb's version includes in-frame clones alone and lacks a portion of them. The sample lists 60,000 to 75,000 clones, about 79% seen once, with 15% to 20% in the top ten. The specimen comprised peripheral blood, sampled on day 0 of AZD1222 vaccination. The receptor set was obtained from an adult in good health. Both conserved end residues are part of each CDR3.

>12|TRBV2
CASSRGGPEQFF
>18|TRBV11-3
CASSSGLAGSWGTDTQYF
>13|TRBV7-9
CASGRSGANVLTF
>18|TRBV19
CASSIGLAGGGVVSEQFF
>15|TRBV6-1
CASSEEIMTPDTQYF
>15|TRBV12-5
CASAEGSRPQETQYF
>14|TRBV9
CASSARDVNTEAFF
>15|TRBV5-4
CASKGDRGYSYEQYF
>13|TRBV19
CASSRWGNYGYTF
>17|TRBV10-3
CAISESPGGRGNQPQHF
>16|TRBV4-3
CASSQDLYRAVTEAFF
>12|TRBV2
CASGQSSYEQYF
>16|TRBV18
CASSPPGTSGSTKQFF
>14|TRBV28
CASSRQGLRGTQYF
>20|TRBV18
CASSPKSVGQGASPHYGYTF
>14|TRBV25-1
CASSDRLMLTEAFF
>11|TRBV15
CATSLHNEQFF
>13|TRBV29-1
CSVVGTGFYGYTF
>14|TRBV10-3
CAISESEHSQPQHF
>13|TRBV29-1
CSVRAQLTDTQYF
>13|TRBV5-6
CASSPGQGREQYF
>14|TRBV6-5
CASTHPGARTEAFF
>15|TRBV10-3
CAISETLPPADTQYF